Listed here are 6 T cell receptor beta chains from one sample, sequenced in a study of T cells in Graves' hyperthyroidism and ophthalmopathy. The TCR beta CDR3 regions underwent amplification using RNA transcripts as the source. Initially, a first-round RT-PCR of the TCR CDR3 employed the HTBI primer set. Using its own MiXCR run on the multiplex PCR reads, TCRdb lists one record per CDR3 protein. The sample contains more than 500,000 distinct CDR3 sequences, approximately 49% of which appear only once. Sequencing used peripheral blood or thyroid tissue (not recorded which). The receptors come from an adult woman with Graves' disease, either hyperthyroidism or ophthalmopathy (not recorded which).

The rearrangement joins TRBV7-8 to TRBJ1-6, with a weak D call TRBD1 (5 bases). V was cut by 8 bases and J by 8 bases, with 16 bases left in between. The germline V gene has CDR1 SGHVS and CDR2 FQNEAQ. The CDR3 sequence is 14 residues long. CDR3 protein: CASSAPGTHSPLHF. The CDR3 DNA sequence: TGTGCCAGCTCAGCACCCGGGACCCATTCACCCCTCCACTTT.

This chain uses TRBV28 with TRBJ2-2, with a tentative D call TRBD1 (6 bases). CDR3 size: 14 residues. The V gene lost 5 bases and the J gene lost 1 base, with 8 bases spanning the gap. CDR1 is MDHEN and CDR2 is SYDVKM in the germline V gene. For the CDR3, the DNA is TGTGCCAGCAGTGACAGGAGGAACACCGGGGAGCTGTTTTTT. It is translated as CASSDRRNTGELFF.

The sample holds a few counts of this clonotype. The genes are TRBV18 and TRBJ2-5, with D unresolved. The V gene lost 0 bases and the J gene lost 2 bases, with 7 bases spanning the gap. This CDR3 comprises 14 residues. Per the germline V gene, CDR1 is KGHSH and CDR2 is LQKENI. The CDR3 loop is CASSPPERQETQYF. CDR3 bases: TGTGCCAGCTCACCACCGGAAAGGCAAGAGACCCAGTACTTC. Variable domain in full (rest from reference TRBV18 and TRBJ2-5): NAGVMQNPRHLVRRRGQEARLRCSPMKGHSHVYWYRQLPEEGLKFMVYLQKENIIDESGMPKERFSAEFPKEGPSILRIQQVVRGDSAAYFCASSPPERQETQYFGPGTRLLVL.

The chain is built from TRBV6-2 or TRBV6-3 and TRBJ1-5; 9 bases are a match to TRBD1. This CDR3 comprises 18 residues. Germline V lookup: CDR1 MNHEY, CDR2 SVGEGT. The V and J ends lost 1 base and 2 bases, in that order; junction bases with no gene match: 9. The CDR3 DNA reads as TGTGCCAGCAGTTACTTCAGACAGGGGGGAGGGGGCAATCAGCCCCAGCATTTT. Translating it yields CASSYFRQGGGGNQPQHF.

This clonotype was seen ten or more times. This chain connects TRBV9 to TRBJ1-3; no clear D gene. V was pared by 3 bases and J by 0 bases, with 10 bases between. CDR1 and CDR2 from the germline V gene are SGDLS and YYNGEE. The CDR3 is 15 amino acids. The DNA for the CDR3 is TGTGCCAGCAGCGCCCGGACCGGCTCTGGAAACACCATATATTTT. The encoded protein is CASSARTGSGNTIYF.

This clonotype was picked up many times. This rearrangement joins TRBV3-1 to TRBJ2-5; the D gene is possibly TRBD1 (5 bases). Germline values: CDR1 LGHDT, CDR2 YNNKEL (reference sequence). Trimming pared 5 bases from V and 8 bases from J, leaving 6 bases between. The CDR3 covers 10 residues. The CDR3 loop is CASSGATQYF. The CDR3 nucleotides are TGTGCCAGCAGCGGGGCCACCCAGTACTTC.